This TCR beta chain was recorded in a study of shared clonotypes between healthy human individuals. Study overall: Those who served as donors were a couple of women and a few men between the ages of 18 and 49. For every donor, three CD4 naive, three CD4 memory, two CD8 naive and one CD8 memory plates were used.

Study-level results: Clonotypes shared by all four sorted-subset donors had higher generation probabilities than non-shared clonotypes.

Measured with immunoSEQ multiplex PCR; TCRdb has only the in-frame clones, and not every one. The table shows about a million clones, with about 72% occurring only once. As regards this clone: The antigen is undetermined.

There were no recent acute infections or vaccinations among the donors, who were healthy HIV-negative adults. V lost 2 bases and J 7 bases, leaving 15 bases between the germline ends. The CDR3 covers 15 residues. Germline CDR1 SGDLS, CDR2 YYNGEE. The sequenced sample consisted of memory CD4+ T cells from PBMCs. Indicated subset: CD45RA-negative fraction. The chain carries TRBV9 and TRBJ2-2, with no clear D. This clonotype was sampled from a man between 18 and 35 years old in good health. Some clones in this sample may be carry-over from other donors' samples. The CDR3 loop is CASSVRPSLSGELFF. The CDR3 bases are TGTGCCAGCAGCGTCCGACCGTCCCTCAGCGGGGAGCTGTTTTTT.